This T cell receptor beta chain was identified during a study of spatial heterogeneity in lung cancer. Study-level results: For expanded intratumoral alpha and beta TCRs, counts tracked tumor mutation counts. For tumor T cells, estimated coverage reached only 5.5% to 7% (alpha) and over 11% (beta).

TCR cDNA molecules were tagged individually, and each one carried a unique molecular identifier. TCRdb reprocessed the 5' RACE reads via MiXCR and lists one record per CDR3 protein. The top ten clones hold 9.9% of a sample with roughly 23,000 distinct CDR3 sequences, around 5% of them seen once. Germline CDR1 DFQATT, CDR2 SNEGSKA (reference sequence). The CDR3 extends over 13 amino acids. Trimming cost V 1 base and J 4 bases; bases outside gene matches: 0. Time point defined: sample taken at primary tumor resection. Tumor, nontumor lung or frozen PBMC supplied whole RNA, sequenced without sorting. This clonotype was seen many times. Its antigen is undetermined.

This clonotype was sampled from a male donor with early-stage non-small cell lung cancer. The V and J genes are TRBV20-1 and TRBJ1-5, with 8 bases identical to TRBD1. The material sequenced was lung tumor tissue, taken at surgery. The CDR3 sequence is CSARGQGNQPQHF. The CDR3 bases are TGCAGTGCTAGAGGACAGGGGAATCAGCCCCAGCATTTT.